This T cell receptor beta chain came from a study of blood T cell repertoires in COVID-19. Turning to the study itself: Donors in the United States, Italy and Spain gave samples during acute or convalescent COVID-19.

Profiling relied on immunoSEQ multiplex PCR, and the TCRdb table lists in-frame clones only, not all of them. Of tens of thousands of clones listed, 70% to 90% were seen once; the top ten hold about 3.5%. The CDR3 runs to 15 residues. V was clipped by 2 bases and J by 0 bases, with 11 bases between them. Germline CDR1 is SGHRS and CDR2 is YFSETQ. The count of this clone is one. The receptor was isolated from a man aged 50-59 years with active COVID-19. Sequencing was done on a sample of peripheral blood. The chain uses TRBV5-1 and TRBJ1-1, with unresolved D. CDR3 sequence: CASSFGNSLNTEAFF. CDR3 DNA: TGCGCCAGCAGCTTCGGCAACAGCCTGAACACTGAAGCTTTCTTT.